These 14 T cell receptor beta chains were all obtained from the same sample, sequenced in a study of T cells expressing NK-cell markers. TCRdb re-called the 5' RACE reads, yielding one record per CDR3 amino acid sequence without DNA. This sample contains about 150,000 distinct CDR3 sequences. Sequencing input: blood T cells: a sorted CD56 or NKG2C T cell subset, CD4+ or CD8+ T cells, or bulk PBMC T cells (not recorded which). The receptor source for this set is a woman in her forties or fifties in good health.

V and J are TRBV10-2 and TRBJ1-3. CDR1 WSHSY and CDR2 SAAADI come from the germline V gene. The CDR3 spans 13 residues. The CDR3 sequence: CASSGSSGNTIYF.

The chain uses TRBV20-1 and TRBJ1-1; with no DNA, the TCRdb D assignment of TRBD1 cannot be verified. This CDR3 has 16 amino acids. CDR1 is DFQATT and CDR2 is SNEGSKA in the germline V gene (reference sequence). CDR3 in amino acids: CSARDVNRGQNTEAFF.

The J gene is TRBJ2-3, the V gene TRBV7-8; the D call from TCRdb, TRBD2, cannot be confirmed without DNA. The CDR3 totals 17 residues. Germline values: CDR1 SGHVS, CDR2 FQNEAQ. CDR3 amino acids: CASSLPRTSGSIDTQYF.

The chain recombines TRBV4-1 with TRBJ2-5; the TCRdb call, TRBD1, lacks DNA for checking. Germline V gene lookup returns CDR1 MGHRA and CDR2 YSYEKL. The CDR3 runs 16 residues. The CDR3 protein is CASSQEPTGGRETQYF.

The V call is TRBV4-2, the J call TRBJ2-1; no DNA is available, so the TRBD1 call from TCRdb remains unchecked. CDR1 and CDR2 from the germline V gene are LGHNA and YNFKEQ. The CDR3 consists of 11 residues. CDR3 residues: CASSLDGGQFF.

The CDR3 reads CASSVSALSPEAFF. This chain joins TRBV9 and TRBJ1-1. CDR3 size: 14 residues. CDR1 is SGDLS and CDR2 is YYNGEE in the germline V gene.

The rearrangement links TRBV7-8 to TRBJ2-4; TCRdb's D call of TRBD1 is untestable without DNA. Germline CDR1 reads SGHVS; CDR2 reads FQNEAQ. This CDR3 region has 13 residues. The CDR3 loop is CASSPQGDRGGYF.

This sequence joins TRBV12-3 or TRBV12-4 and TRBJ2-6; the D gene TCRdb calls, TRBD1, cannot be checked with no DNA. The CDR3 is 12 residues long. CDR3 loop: CASRGGGLVLTF.

CDR3 amino acids: CAISESARNFQYF. The chain joins TRBV10-3 to TRBJ2-7. Per germline, CDR1 ENHRY and CDR2 SYGVKD. The CDR3 length is 13 residues.

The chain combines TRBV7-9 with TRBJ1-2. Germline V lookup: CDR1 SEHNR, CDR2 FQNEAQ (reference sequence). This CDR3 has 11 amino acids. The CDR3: CASSLEWRYTF.

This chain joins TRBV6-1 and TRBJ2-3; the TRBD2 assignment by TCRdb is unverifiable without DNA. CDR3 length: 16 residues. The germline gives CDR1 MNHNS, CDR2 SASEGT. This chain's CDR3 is CASSEATSGDTDTQYF.

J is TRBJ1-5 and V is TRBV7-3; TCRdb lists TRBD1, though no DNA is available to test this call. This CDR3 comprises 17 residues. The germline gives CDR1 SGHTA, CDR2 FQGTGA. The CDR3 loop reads CASSLSILGGNHQPQHF.

CDR3 in amino acids: CASSLLQDNENIQYF. This rearrangement joins TRBV27 to TRBJ2-4; the D gene TCRdb calls, TRBD1, cannot be checked with no DNA. The CDR3 totals 15 residues. In germline, CDR1 is MNHEY, CDR2 SMNVEV (reference sequence).

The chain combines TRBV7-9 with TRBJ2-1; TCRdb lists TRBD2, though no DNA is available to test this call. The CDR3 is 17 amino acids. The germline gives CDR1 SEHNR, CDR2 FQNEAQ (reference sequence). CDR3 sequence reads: CASSHSTSGTILNEQFF. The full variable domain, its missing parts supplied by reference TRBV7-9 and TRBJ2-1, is DTGVSQNPRHKITKRGQNVTFRCDPISEHNRLYWYRQTLGQGPEFLTYFQNEAQLEKSRLLSDRFSAERPKGSFSTLEIQRTEQGDSAMYLCASSHSTSGTILNEQFFGPGTRLTVL.